These 7 T cell receptor beta chains were all obtained from the same sample, sequenced in a study of tumor-infiltrating lymphocytes in primary liver carcinoma (dated by TCRdb to about 2017). The sequencing machine was an Illumina HiSeq 2500. TCRbeta-specific cDNA was reverse-transcribed from approximately 500 ng total RNA using a constant-region primer and ProtoScript II reverse transcriptase. Construction of the TCRbeta libraries relied on three nested rounds of multiplex PCR, following a slightly modified ARM-PCR procedure. Each of the first two PCR rounds ran for roughly 9 cycles and used multiplex TRBV1-TRBV30 forward primers together with a Cbeta reverse primer. TCRdb itself trimmed the public reads at Q25 with fastp, ran MiXCR and retained productive beta chains. Here each entry gathers all rows of one CDR3 protein and keeps the most common genes and DNA. In all, the sample holds roughly 120,000 distinct CDR3 sequences, and 60% to 80% of those were seen once. The ten largest clonotypes hold about 8% of the sample.

Without any cell sorting, total RNA and DNA were extracted together from about 20-30 mg of bulk tissue using the AllPrep DNA/RNA mini kit. Sequencing was carried out using liver tumor tissue from sampling region 3. What the cell subset or site label conveys for this sample: tumor region T3, left-lateral pole. The receptors stem from a woman aged 60-75 years with primary liver carcinoma and hepatitis B virus infection.

On this clonotype: A read error may account for a junction end that differs from germline. The chain recombines TRBV5-4 with TRBJ1-2; perhaps TRBD1 as D (6 bases). This CDR3 contains 15 residues. The V gene's germline CDR1 is SGHNT and CDR2 YYREEE (reference sequence). The CDR3 is CTSCYEEGQLYGYTF. CDR3 bases: TGTACCAGCTGCTATGAGGAAGGACAGCTCTATGGCTACACCTTC.

In regard to this clonotype: The CDR3 does not close with the conserved phenylalanine or tryptophan, likely indicating a read error. The DNA is left out, because the CDR3 cannot be placed on it with certainty; the CDR3 is given as TCRdb lists it. The gene calls are TRBV11-2 and TRBJ2-3. The CDR3 extends over 14 residues, inclusive of both ends. CDR1 and CDR2 (germline): SGHAT, FQNNGV. The chain's CDR3 is CASSLTGITDTRYL.

Remarks on this clonotype: This could be a read error, since a much larger clone is one nucleotide away. V and J are TRBV5-6 and TRBJ2-5, with D perhaps matching TRBD1 (5 bases). V lost 3 bases and J 4 bases, leaving 16 bases between the germline ends. CDR1 is SGHDT and CDR2 is YYEEEE in the germline V gene. The CDR3 extends over 15 amino acids. The CDR3 nucleotides are TGTGCCAGCAGCTCCCTACGCAGGGCGGTAGAGACCCAGTACTTC. The encoded protein is CASSSLRRAVETQYF.

This clonotype has only one observation. A much larger clone is a single base away; this may be a read error. The genes are TRBV4-1 and TRBJ2-7, with 7 positions matching TRBD2. CDR3 length: 15 residues. Germline values: CDR1 MGHRA, CDR2 YSYEKL. Trimming at V came to 2 bases and at J to 7 bases, leaving 11 bases not matched to a gene. In DNA, the CDR3 is TGCGCCAGCAGCCAAATTTGGGGAGGGCGGGGTGAGCAGTACTTC. Its translation: CASSQIWGGRGEQYF.

Comment on this clonotype: Compared with germline, one end of the junction differs, possibly owing to a read error. The rearrangement joins TRBV11-2 to TRBJ2-1; D perhaps matches TRBD2 (6 bases). The CDR3 runs to 15 residues. Germline CDR1 and CDR2: SGHAT and FQNNGV. CDR3 sequence: CVSSLEGTLLNEQFF. The CDR3 DNA reads as TGTGTCAGCAGCTTAGAGGGGACTCTCCTCAACGAGCAGTTCTTC.

Concerning this clonotype itself: A junction end diverges from the germline sequence, so it may reflect a read error. This chain uses TRBV7-7 with TRBJ2-7, with D uncertain. Per germline, CDR1 SSHAT and CDR2 FNYEAQ (reference sequence). This CDR3 is 14 amino acids long. CDR3 sequence (DNA): TGTGCTAGCAGCAACGGCCCGAAGGACTACGAGCAGTACTTC. This encodes CASSNGPKDYEQYF.

Concerning this clonotype: Relative to the germline gene, one junction end is altered; a read error may explain this. V and J are TRBV11-2 and TRBJ1-5, with D possibly TRBD1 on 5 matching bases. CDR1 and CDR2 (germline): SGHAT, FQNNGV. CDR3 length: 13 amino acids. CDR3 in amino acids: CTSSWGVNQPQHF. The CDR3 coding sequence is TGTACCAGCAGCTGGGGCGTGAATCAGCCCCAGCATTTT.